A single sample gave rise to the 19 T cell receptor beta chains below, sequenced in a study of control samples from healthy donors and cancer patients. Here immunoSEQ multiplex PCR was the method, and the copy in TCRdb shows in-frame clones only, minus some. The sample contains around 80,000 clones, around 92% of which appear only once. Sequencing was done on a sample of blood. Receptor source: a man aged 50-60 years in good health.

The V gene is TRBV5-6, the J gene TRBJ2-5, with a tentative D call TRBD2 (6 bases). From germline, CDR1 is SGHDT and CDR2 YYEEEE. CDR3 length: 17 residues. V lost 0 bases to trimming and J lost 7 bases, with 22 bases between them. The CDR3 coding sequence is TGTGCCAGCAGCTTGGCCAAGGCGATGATCTCGGAGGGGACCCAGTACTTC. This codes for CASSLAKAMISEGTQYF.

For the CDR3, the DNA is TGTGCCAGCAGTTCACCTTCATCAAGGGGCTACACCTTC. This encodes CASSSPSSRGYTF. J is TRBJ1-2 and V is TRBV6-5; no definite D call. The CDR3 is made up of 13 amino acids. The germline CDR1 and CDR2 sequences are MNHEY and SVGAGI. V was clipped by 4 bases and J by 8 bases, with 14 bases between them.

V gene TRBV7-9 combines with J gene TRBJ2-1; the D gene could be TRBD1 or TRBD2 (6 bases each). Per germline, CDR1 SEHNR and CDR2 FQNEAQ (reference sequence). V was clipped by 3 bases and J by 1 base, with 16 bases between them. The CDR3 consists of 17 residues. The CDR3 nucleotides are TGTGCCAGCAGCTTTTCCCAAGGGGGGATATCCTACAATGAGCAGTTCTTC. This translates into CASSFSQGGISYNEQFF. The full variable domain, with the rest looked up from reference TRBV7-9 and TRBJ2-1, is DTGVSQNPRHKITKRGQNVTFRCDPISEHNRLYWYRQTLGQGPEFLTYFQNEAQLEKSRLLSDRFSAERPKGSFSTLEIQRTEQGDSAMYLCASSFSQGGISYNEQFFGPGTRLTVL.

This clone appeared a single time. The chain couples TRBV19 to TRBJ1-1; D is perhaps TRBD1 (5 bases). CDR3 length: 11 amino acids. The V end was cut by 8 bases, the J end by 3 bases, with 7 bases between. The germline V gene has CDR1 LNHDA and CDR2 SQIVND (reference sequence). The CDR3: CASGGYTEAFF. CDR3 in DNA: TGTGCCAGTGGGGGATACACTGAAGCTTTCTTT.

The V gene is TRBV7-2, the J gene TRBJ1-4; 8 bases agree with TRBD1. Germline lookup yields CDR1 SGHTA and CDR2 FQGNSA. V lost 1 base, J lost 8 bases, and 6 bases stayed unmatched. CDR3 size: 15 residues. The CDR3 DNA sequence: TGTGCCAGCAGCTTAGGTGGACAGGGAAGAGAAAAACTGTTTTTT. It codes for CASSLGGQGREKLFF.

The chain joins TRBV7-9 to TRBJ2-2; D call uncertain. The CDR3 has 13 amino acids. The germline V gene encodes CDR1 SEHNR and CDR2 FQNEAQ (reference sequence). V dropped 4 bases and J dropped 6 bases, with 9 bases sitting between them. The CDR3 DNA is TGTGCCAGCAGCTATCGTCTTTCCGGGGAGCTGTTTTTT. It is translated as CASSYRLSGELFF.

The CDR3 coding sequence is TGTGCCACTAGCCAAACAGGGGGCTATGGCTACACCTTC. Protein sequence: CATSQTGGYGYTF. V usage is TRBV19 and J usage is TRBJ1-2, with 8 bases lining up with TRBD1. CDR1 is LNHDA and CDR2 is SQIVND in the germline V gene (reference sequence). The CDR3 covers 13 residues. V was clipped by 10 bases and J by 4 bases; unmatched bases: 8.

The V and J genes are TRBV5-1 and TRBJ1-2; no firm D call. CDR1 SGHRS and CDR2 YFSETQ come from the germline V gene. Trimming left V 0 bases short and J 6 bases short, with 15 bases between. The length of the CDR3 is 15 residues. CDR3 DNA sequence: TGCGCCAGCAGCTTGGGGAACCCGGGCGAAAATGGCTACACCTTC. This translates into CASSLGNPGENGYTF. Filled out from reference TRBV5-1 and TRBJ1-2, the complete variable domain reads KAGVTQTPRYLIKTRGQQVTLSCSPISGHRSVSWYQQTPGQGLQFLFEYFSETQRNKGNFPGRFSGRQFSNSRSEMNVSTLELGDSALYLCASSLGNPGENGYTFGSGTRLTVV.

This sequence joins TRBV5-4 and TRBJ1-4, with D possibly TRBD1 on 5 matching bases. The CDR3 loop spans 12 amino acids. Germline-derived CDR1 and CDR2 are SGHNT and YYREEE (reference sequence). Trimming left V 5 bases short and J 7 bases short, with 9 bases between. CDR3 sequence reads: CASSIDSEKLFF. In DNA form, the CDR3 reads TGTGCCAGCAGTATTGACAGTGAAAAACTGTTTTTT.

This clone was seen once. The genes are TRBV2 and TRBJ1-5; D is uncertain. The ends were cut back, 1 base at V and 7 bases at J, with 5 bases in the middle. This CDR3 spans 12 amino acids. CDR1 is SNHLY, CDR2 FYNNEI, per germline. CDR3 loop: CASSEDRQPQHF. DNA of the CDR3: TGTGCCAGCAGTGAAGACCGGCAGCCCCAGCATTTT.

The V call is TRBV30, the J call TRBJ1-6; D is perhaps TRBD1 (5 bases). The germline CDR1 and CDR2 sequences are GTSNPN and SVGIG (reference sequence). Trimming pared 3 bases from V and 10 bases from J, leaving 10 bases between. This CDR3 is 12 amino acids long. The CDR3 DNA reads TGTGCCTGGAGAGGGGCAGGGTCACCCCTCCACTTT. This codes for CAWRGAGSPLHF. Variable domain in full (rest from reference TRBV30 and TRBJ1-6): SQTIHQWPATLVQPVGSPLSLECTVEGTSNPNLYWYRQAAGRGLQLLFYSVGIGQISSEVPQNLSASRPQDRQFILSSKKLLLSDSGFYLCAWRGAGSPLHFGNGTRLTVT.

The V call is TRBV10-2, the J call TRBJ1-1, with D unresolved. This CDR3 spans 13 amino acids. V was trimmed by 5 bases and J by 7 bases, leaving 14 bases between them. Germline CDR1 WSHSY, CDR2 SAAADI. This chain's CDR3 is CASSFGITVEAFF. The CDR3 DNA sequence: TGCGCCAGCAGTTTTGGAATAACAGTTGAAGCTTTCTTT.

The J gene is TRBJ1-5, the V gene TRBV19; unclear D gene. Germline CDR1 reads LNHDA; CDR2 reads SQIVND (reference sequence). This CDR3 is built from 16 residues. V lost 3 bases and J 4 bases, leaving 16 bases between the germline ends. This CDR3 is CASSMKGQWENQPQHF. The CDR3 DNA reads TGTGCCAGTAGTATGAAGGGTCAGTGGGAAAATCAGCCCCAGCATTTT.

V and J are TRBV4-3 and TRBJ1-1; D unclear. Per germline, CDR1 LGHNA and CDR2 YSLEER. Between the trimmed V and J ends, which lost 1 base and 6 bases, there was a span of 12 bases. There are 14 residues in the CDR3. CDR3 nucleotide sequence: TGCGCCAGCAGCCAAGGGTTAGCAAGCGCTGAAGCTTTCTTT. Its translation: CASSQGLASAEAFF.

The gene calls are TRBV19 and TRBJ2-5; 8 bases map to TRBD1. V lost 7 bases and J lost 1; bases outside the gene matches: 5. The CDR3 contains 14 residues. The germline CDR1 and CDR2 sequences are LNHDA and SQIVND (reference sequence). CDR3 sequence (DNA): TGTGCCAGTAATTCAGGGGGCCTCCAAGAGACCCAGTACTTC. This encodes CASNSGGLQETQYF.

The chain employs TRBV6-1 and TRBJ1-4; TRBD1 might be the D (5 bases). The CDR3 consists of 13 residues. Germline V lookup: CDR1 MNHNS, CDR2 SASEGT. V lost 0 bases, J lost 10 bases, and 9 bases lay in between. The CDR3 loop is CASSEAGGGKLFF. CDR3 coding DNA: TGTGCCAGCAGTGAAGCCGGGGGGGGAAAACTGTTTTTT.

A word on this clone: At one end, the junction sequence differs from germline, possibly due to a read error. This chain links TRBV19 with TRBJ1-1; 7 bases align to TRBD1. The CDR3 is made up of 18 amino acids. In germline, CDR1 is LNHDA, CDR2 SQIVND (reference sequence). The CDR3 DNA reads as TGTGCCAGTGGTATAGCTTATCCGGGACAGCCCATGAACACTGAAGCTTTCTTT. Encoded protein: CASGIAYPGQPMNTEAFF.

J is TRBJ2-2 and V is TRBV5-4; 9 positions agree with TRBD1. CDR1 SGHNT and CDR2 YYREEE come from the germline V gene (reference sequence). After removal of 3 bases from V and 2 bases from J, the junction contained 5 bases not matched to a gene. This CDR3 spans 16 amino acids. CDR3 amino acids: CASSSWTGANTGELFF. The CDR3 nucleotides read TGTGCCAGCAGCTCCTGGACAGGGGCCAACACCGGGGAGCTGTTTTTT.

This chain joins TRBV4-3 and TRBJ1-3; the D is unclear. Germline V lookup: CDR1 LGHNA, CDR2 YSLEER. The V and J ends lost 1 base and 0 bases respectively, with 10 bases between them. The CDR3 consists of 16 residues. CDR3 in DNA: TGCGCCAGCAGCCAAGTTCGCGAAATCTCTGGAAACACCATATATTTT. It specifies CASSQVREISGNTIYF.